A single sample is the source of the 6 T cell receptor beta chains below, sequenced in a study of shared T cell receptors in the human thymus. The data were produced by immunoSEQ multiplex PCR, yet TCRdb's version contains in-frame clones alone and is incomplete. This sample has about 660,000 clones, with roughly 88% found just once. The same data also contributed to another study, on human thymus T cells.

Sequenced: thymocytes. These receptors came from a boy under two years old with a congenital heart defect.

The DNA for the CDR3 is TGTGCCAGCAGCAACCAGAGGACTAGCGGGAGTGGCAATGAGCAGTTCTTC. Residues: CASSNQRTSGSGNEQFF. The chain has TRBV7-2 and TRBJ2-1, with 13 nucleotides matching TRBD2. The CDR3 totals 17 residues. Germline V gene sequence: CDR1 SGHTA, CDR2 FQGNSA. V trimming: 5 bases; J trimming: 6 bases; junction bases outside the gene matches: 10.

The rearrangement uses TRBV18 and TRBJ1-3, with a weak D call TRBD1 (5 bases). The CDR3 is 15 amino acids. CDR1 is KGHSH, CDR2 LQKENI, per germline. Trimming stripped 2 bases from V and 3 bases from J, with 11 bases between. CDR3 residues: CASSPDSQNGNTIYF. DNA for the CDR3: TGTGCCAGCTCACCAGACAGCCAGAATGGAAACACCATATATTTT.

J is TRBJ1-1 and V is TRBV4-2; weak D call: TRBD1 (6 bases). Trimming stripped 0 bases from V and 7 bases from J, with 21 bases between. Per the germline V gene, CDR1 is LGHNA and CDR2 is YNFKEQ. The length of the CDR3 is 17 residues. The DNA for the CDR3 is TGTGCCAGCAGCCAAGATAAGGGTGGACAGTTGAGGTATGAAGCTTTCTTT. This sequence encodes CASSQDKGGQLRYEAFF.

This clone occurred once. V usage is TRBV21-1 and J usage is TRBJ1-2. TRBV21-1 is deemed a pseudogene. The CDR3 has 16 amino acids. This chain's CDR3 is CASSKAGDYYHYGYTF. CDR3 DNA: TGTGCCAGCAGCAAAGCCGGGGACTACTATCACTATGGCTACACCTTC.

The chain combines TRBV6-6 with TRBJ2-7, with TRBD2 identical over 8 bases. V lost 6 bases and J lost 2; bases outside the gene matches: 9. CDR1 and CDR2 from the germline V gene are MNHNY and SVGAGI (reference sequence). This CDR3 spans 15 amino acids. CDR3 loop: CASSLRAGETYEQYF. The CDR3, as DNA: TGTGCCAGCAGCCTTCGAGCGGGGGAGACCTACGAGCAGTACTTC.

V and J are TRBV4-2 and TRBJ1-2, with 8 bases identical to TRBD1. Germline CDR1 reads LGHNA; CDR2 reads YNFKEQ. Trimming took 3 bases from V and 6 from J; bases not matched to a gene: 15. There are 17 residues in the CDR3. The CDR3 bases are TGTGCCAGCAGCCAGGCCCTCCGGGACAGGTTTTCCCATGGCTACACCTTC. This codes for CASSQALRDRFSHGYTF.